The clone carrying this T cell receptor beta chain came up many times. Its specificity is not known. This record comes from a study of regulatory T cells in long-lasting Graves disease. Germline assignment: CDR1 SGHRS and CDR2 YFSETQ. Trimming left V 2 bases short and J 0 bases short, with 15 bases between. This CDR3 is built from 17 residues. Time point defined: newly diagnosed GD, antithyroid drugs for less than 3 months. RNA extracted from PBMCs served as the sequencing template. Patients of an endocrinology department in Xi'an, China, were included. Peripheral blood, at about 8.9 milliliters, went into EDTA tubes. Study findings and constraints: The TCR repertoire of persistent Graves' patients was less diverse than that of newly diagnosed ones.

Arm-PCR of CDR3 regions with iRepertoire HTBI primers generated TCR beta libraries. TCRdb independently ran MiXCR on the multiplex PCR reads; one entry per CDR3 protein. The sample lists about half a million distinct CDR3 sequences, 9.5% to 15% occurring once. These data also featured in a second study, about T cells in Graves' hyperthyroidism and ophthalmopathy. That paper notes: Exclusion criteria comprised uncontrolled infection, other autoimmune disease, pregnancy or lactation.

The rearrangement joins TRBV5-1 to TRBJ2-1; D gene uncertain. Sequences were derived from peripheral blood mononuclear cells (PBMCs), sampled at new diagnosis, from a patient treated with antithyroid drugs. This clonotype was obtained from a woman younger than 45 with Graves disease. The CDR3 coding sequence is TGCGCCAGCAGCTTCCATTATGGGCGAGACTCCTACAATGAGCAGTTCTTC. Translated: CASSFHYGRDSYNEQFF.